Shown below are 11 T cell receptor beta chains from a single sample sequenced in a study of blood T cell repertoires in COVID-19 (TCRdb year 2020). The method was the immunoSEQ multiplex PCR assay. The table comes from immuneACCESS by way of TCRdb, which keeps in-frame sequences with V and J called. Part of the clones is missing from these tables; in studies checked, under half for an unresolved V gene and the rest for unknown reasons. The sample table shows 160,000 or so clones, and around nine tenths are seen once. Of the sample, around a tenth falls within the top ten clones. Sequences were obtained from peripheral blood. These receptor sequences come from a woman aged 70-85 years with COVID-19, enrolled during active disease.

The gene calls are TRBV28 and TRBJ2-5, with 8 nucleotides matching TRBD2. Germline V lookup: CDR1 MDHEN, CDR2 SYDVKM. V lost 5 bases and J lost 2; bases outside the gene matches: 4. This CDR3 comprises 14 residues. The DNA for the CDR3 is TGTGCCAGCAGTAGCGGGGGATCTCAAGAGACCCAGTACTTC. Protein product: CASSSGGSQETQYF. The full variable domain, in which reference TRBV28 and TRBJ2-5 provide the parts outside the CDR3, is DVKVTQSSRYLVKRTGEKVFLECVQDMDHENMFWYRQDPGLGLRLIYFSYDVKMKEKGDIPEGYSVSREKKERFSLILESASTNQTSMYLCASSSGGSQETQYFGPGTRLLVL.

The chain combines TRBV3-1 (or the pseudogene TRBV3-2) with TRBJ1-5, with 8 bases aligning to TRBD1. V gave up 4 bases and J gave up 6 bases; unmatched junction bases: 8. Germline V gene lookup returns CDR1 LGHDT and CDR2 YNNKEL (reference sequence). This CDR3 region has 15 residues. CDR3 region: CASSPGQGLSQPQHF. Written as DNA, the CDR3 is TGTGCCAGCAGCCCCGGACAGGGCTTGAGTCAGCCCCAGCATTTT.

J is TRBJ1-6 and V is TRBV2, with a weak D call TRBD1 (5 bases). Germline V gene sequence: CDR1 SNHLY, CDR2 FYNNEI. V lost 0 bases, J lost 2 bases, and 8 bases lay in between. The CDR3 is 16 residues long. As DNA, the CDR3 is TGTGCCAGCAGTGAAGCAGGGACTGCCTATAATTCACCCCTCCACTTT. As protein: CASSEAGTAYNSPLHF.

J is TRBJ2-7 and V is TRBV2; 11 nucleotides line up with TRBD1. This CDR3 contains 15 residues. The trim removed 6 bases at V and 2 bases at J, leaving 6 bases unmatched. In germline, CDR1 is SNHLY, CDR2 FYNNEI. As DNA, the CDR3 is TGTGCCAGCAGGAGGACGGGACAGGGGGCCTACGAGCAGTACTTC. Its protein is CASRRTGQGAYEQYF.

The rearrangement joins TRBV5-1 to TRBJ1-5, with 7 bases fitting TRBD1. V dropped 0 bases and J dropped 0; count of bases not matched to a gene: 0. The CDR3 extends over 15 amino acids. Germline CDR1 SGHRS, CDR2 YFSETQ. As DNA, the CDR3 is TGCGCCAGCAGCTTGGGGGACAGTAGCAATCAGCCCCAGCATTTT. As protein: CASSLGDSSNQPQHF.

The gene calls are TRBV3-1 (or the pseudogene TRBV3-2) and TRBJ1-1; perhaps TRBD1 as D (6 bases). Trimming removed 1 base from V and 4 bases from J, with 10 bases in between. The CDR3 consists of 14 residues. The germline gives CDR1 LGHDT, CDR2 YNNKEL (reference sequence). CDR3 region: CASSQVSQGTEAFF. The CDR3 DNA is TGTGCCAGCAGCCAAGTCTCACAGGGCACTGAAGCTTTCTTT.

V and J are TRBV6-6 and TRBJ1-1, with 8 nucleotides matching TRBD1. The length of the CDR3 is 14 residues. Trimming took 5 bases from V and 3 from J; bases not matched to a gene: 5. Germline V lookup: CDR1 MNHNY, CDR2 SVGAGI (reference sequence). Here the CDR3 reads CASSGPDRDTEAFF. The CDR3 DNA is TGTGCCAGCAGTGGCCCGGACAGGGACACTGAAGCTTTCTTT.

This clone was found once. This chain links TRBV27 with TRBJ1-4; TRBD1 might be the D (6 bases). This CDR3 spans 16 amino acids. Germline V gene data show CDR1 as MNHEY and CDR2 as SMNVEV (reference sequence). Trimming shortened V by 4 bases and J by 0 bases, and 12 bases separated the two germline ends. This chain's CDR3 is CASSSRGTATNEKLFF. The CDR3 coding sequence is TGTGCCAGCAGTTCCAGGGGCACTGCAACTAATGAAAAACTGTTTTTT.

The V call is TRBV28, the J call TRBJ1-4, with 9 bases matching TRBD1. This CDR3 comprises 16 residues. CDR1 is MDHEN and CDR2 is SYDVKM in the germline V gene. V was clipped by 2 bases and J by 5 bases; unmatched bases: 6. The CDR3 DNA reads as TGTGCCAGCAGTTTAATACAGGGGGCAGTCAATGAAAAACTGTTTTTT. It specifies CASSLIQGAVNEKLFF.

This clone was counted a single time. This chain connects TRBV19 to TRBJ1-4; tentative D call: TRBD1 (6 bases). The germline V gene encodes CDR1 LNHDA and CDR2 SQIVND (reference sequence). The CDR3 extends over 12 amino acids. Trimming pared 5 bases from V and 13 bases from J, leaving 14 bases between. The CDR3 DNA follows: TGTGCCAGTAGTCGTAACAGGGACGCACTGTTTTTT. Translated, it gives CASSRNRDALFF.

The chain joins TRBV5-6 to TRBJ1-1; perhaps TRBD1 as D (6 bases). V lost 1 base and J 1 base, leaving 17 bases between the germline ends. The CDR3 runs 17 residues. Germline V lookup: CDR1 SGHDT, CDR2 YYEEEE. The CDR3 DNA sequence: TGTGCCAGCAGCTTGAGGGGACACCTCCTCTCGAACACTGAAGCTTTCTTT. Translated: CASSLRGHLLSNTEAFF.